The 18 T cell receptor beta chains below all came from one sample that was sequenced in a study of blood T cell repertoires in COVID-19. The method was immunoSEQ multiplex PCR; TCRdb's version includes in-frame clones alone and lacks a portion of them. Of a few hundred thousand clones in the sample, 84% were seen once. Sequenced material: PBMCs or T cells enriched from blood (not recorded which). These receptors were obtained from a woman aged 40 to 49 who had recovered from COVID-19.

The V call is TRBV19, the J call TRBJ2-3, with TRBD1 matching over 10 bases. Per the germline V gene, CDR1 is LNHDA and CDR2 is SQIVND (reference sequence). The CDR3 extends over 14 amino acids. Trimming removed 6 bases from V and 3 bases from J; junction bases left unmatched: 3. The DNA of the CDR3 is TGTGCCAGTAGGGGACAGGGGTCAACAGATACGCAGTATTTT. Encoded protein: CASRGQGSTDTQYF.

The chain links TRBV28 to TRBJ1-5; a weak D match, TRBD1 (5 bases). Germline-derived CDR1 and CDR2 are MDHEN and SYDVKM. The CDR3 length is 15 residues. The V gene lost 5 bases and the J gene lost 6 bases, with 17 bases spanning the gap. The CDR3 reads CASSPTEGQSQPQHF. CDR3 in DNA: TGTGCCAGCAGTCCGACGGAGGGGCAAAGTCAGCCCCAGCATTTT.

This rearrangement joins TRBV10-2 to TRBJ1-6; 7 bases are a match to TRBD1. Looked up from germline, CDR1 is WSHSY and CDR2 is SAAADI. The CDR3 has 14 residues. Trimming took 2 bases from V and 9 from J; bases not matched to a gene: 4. The DNA for the CDR3 is TGCGCCAGCAGTGAGACAGGGGCAGTTTCACCCCTCCACTTT. Its protein product is CASSETGAVSPLHF.

This clone was counted between two and nine times. This rearrangement joins TRBV27 to TRBJ2-5; 12 bases map to TRBD2. The CDR3 length is 16 residues. The V segment lost 5 bases and the J segment 0 bases; nucleotides outside the gene matches: 4. Germline CDR1 MNHEY, CDR2 SMNVEV (reference sequence). The DNA of the CDR3 is TGTGCCAGCAGTACTCTAGCGGGAGGGTACCAAGAGACCCAGTACTTC. Its translation: CASSTLAGGYQETQYF.

With regard to this clone: In the same sample, other DNA sequences code for this CDR3. The chain uses TRBV30 and TRBJ1-1, with D possibly TRBD1 on 6 matching bases. The CDR3 contains 12 residues. V was cut by 5 bases and J by 0 bases, with 7 bases left in between. CDR1 is GTSNPN and CDR2 is SVGIG in the germline V gene (reference sequence). This CDR3 is CAWGQMNTEAFF. CDR3 DNA sequence: TGTGCCTGGGGACAGATGAACACTGAAGCTTTCTTT.

The chain links TRBV30 to TRBJ1-5; the D is unclear. This CDR3 comprises 16 residues. With 4 bases removed from V and 1 base from J, the gap between germline ends came to 17 bases. Germline V gene data show CDR1 as GTSNPN and CDR2 as SVGIG (reference sequence). CDR3 bases: TGTGCCTGGACTATCGGAGGTATAGGGAGCAATCAGCCCCAGCATTTT. This sequence encodes CAWTIGGIGSNQPQHF.

This chain links TRBV14 with TRBJ2-3; possible D gene TRBD2, 6 bases. This CDR3 is built from 13 residues. V was shortened by 4 bases and J by 2 bases, with 7 bases between the two germline ends. CDR1 is SGHDN, CDR2 FVKESK, per germline. The chain's CDR3 is CASSPGVTDTQYF. The DNA for the CDR3 is TGTGCCAGCAGCCCGGGAGTCACAGATACGCAGTATTTT. The whole variable domain, filled in from reference TRBV14 and TRBJ2-3, reads EAGVTQFPSHSVIEKGQTVTLRCDPISGHDNLYWYRRVMGKEIKFLLHFVKESKQDESGMPNNRFLAERTGGTYSTLKVQPAELEDSGVYFCASSPGVTDTQYFGPGTRLTVL.

J is TRBJ1-1 and V is TRBV28, with D perhaps matching TRBD1 (6 bases). The length of the CDR3 is 19 residues. The germline gives CDR1 MDHEN, CDR2 SYDVKM. V lost 6 bases, J lost 0 bases, and 26 bases lay in between. The CDR3 DNA reads as TGTGCCAGCAGCTCCCTGGCCGCGTGGGACAAAAACTTGAACACTGAAGCTTTCTTT. Amino acids: CASSSLAAWDKNLNTEAFF.

The rearrangement uses TRBV10-3 and TRBJ2-7; 9 positions match TRBD2. Germline V gives CDR1 ENHRY, CDR2 SYGVKD. Trimming cost V 6 bases and J 6 bases; bases outside gene matches: 6. This CDR3 is built from 13 residues. Written as DNA, the CDR3 is TGTGCCATCAGGCCCTCACTAGCGGGCGAGCAGTACGTC. Encoded protein: CAIRPSLAGEQYV.

J is TRBJ1-6 and V is TRBV2, with 9 nucleotides matching TRBD1. Germline V lookup: CDR1 SNHLY, CDR2 FYNNEI. CDR3 length: 15 amino acids. V was clipped by 2 bases and J by 6 bases; unmatched bases: 2. Written as DNA, the CDR3 is TGTGCCAGCAGTGAACCGGGACAGGGTAATTCACCCCTCCACTTT. Amino acids: CASSEPGQGNSPLHF.

This clone was observed once. V usage is TRBV29-1 and J usage is TRBJ1-2; D is unclear. Germline CDR1 reads SQVTM; CDR2 reads ANQGSEA. The CDR3 is 10 amino acids. V dropped 7 bases and J dropped 10 bases, with 13 bases sitting between them. For the CDR3, the DNA is TGCAGCGGATGGGAGGGTGACTACACCTTC. It specifies CSGWEGDYTF.

The rearrangement uses TRBV13 and TRBJ1-1, with D possibly matching TRBD1 (5 bases). The length of the CDR3 is 14 residues. V dropped 2 bases and J dropped 4 bases, with 11 bases sitting between them. In germline, CDR1 is PRHDT, CDR2 FYEKMQ (reference sequence). The CDR3 coding sequence is TGTGCCAGCAGCTTATACAGGAGGGCCACTGAAGCTTTCTTT. As protein: CASSLYRRATEAFF.

The rearrangement links TRBV10-1 to TRBJ1-3, with D unclear. Deletions cut 6 bases from V and 0 bases from J, with 6 bases between. This CDR3 comprises 13 residues. In germline, CDR1 is WNHNN, CDR2 SYGVQD (reference sequence). CDR3 sequence: CASRASSGNTIYF. CDR3 DNA sequence: TGCGCCAGCAGGGCCAGCTCTGGAAACACCATATATTTT.

With regard to this clone: Different DNA sequences within this sample yield the same CDR3. The chain carries TRBV18 and TRBJ1-1; 8 positions agree with TRBD1. Germline V gene data show CDR1 as KGHSH and CDR2 as LQKENI. The CDR3 extends over 14 amino acids. Trimming at V came to 3 bases and at J to 2 bases, leaving 2 bases not matched to a gene. CDR3 DNA sequence: TGTGCCAGCTCACCGGGACAGGCTAACACTGAAGCTTTCTTT. Its protein product is CASSPGQANTEAFF.

The CDR3 bases are TGTGCCAGCAGTAGACCTAGCGGGGAGAACACCGGGGAGCTGTTTTTT. Translating it yields CASSRPSGENTGELFF. This sequence joins TRBV5-4 and TRBJ2-2; TRBD2 aligns across 9 bases. Germline CDR1 and CDR2: SGHNT and YYREEE (reference sequence). The CDR3 sequence is 16 residues long. V lost 5 bases, J lost 1 base, and 6 bases stayed unmatched.

This clone was counted a few times. The chain is built from TRBV2 and TRBJ1-3; 7 nucleotides agree with TRBD1. This CDR3 region has 17 residues. Germline V gene data show CDR1 as SNHLY and CDR2 as FYNNEI. V shed 3 bases, J shed 0 bases, and the junction held 8 bases outside the gene matches. The CDR3 region has the DNA TGTGCCAGCAGTGAGGGACAGCTCTATAGCTCTGGAAACACCATATATTTT. Its protein product is CASSEGQLYSSGNTIYF.

This rearrangement joins TRBV2 to TRBJ1-2; no firm D call. V was cut by 2 bases and J by 5 bases, with 6 bases left in between. Per germline, CDR1 SNHLY and CDR2 FYNNEI. The CDR3 runs 12 residues. The CDR3 DNA reads as TGTGCCAGCAGTGAAAATCGGTATGGCTACACCTTC. Its protein is CASSENRYGYTF.

The chain joins TRBV27 to TRBJ1-1, with 8 positions matching TRBD1. CDR3 size: 16 residues. The germline V gene encodes CDR1 MNHEY and CDR2 SMNVEV (reference sequence). The trim removed 7 bases at V and 4 bases at J, leaving 14 bases unmatched. The CDR3 nucleotides are TGTGCCAGCACTCGATACCCGGACAGGGCAAGCACTGAAGCTTTCTTT. Protein: CASTRYPDRASTEAFF.